This T cell receptor beta chain was sequenced for a study of blood T cell repertoires in COVID-19. Study in general: Acute-phase and convalescent COVID-19 samples originated in the United States, Italy and Spain. From T cells, B-cell-depleted T cells, or PBMCs came the material, which was cDNA or gDNA.

Clinical histories supplied by participants themselves formed the basis of cohort assignment. Here immunoSEQ multiplex PCR was the method, and the copy in TCRdb shows in-frame clones only, minus some. Of 150,000 or so clones in the sample, about three quarters were seen once. Germline CDR1 reads LNHDA; CDR2 reads SQIVND (reference sequence). This CDR3 spans 12 amino acids. The germline V and J ends were trimmed by 5 bases and 11 bases, with 15 bases remaining between them. The gene calls are TRBV19 and TRBJ1-1, with D unclear. This receptor was obtained from a woman in her forties or fifties who had recovered from COVID-19. Sequenced: PBMCs or T cells enriched from blood (not recorded which). The CDR3 spells CASSPGRRTAFF. As DNA, the CDR3 is TGTGCCAGTAGTCCCGGGCGGCGGACTGCTTTCTTT.